Below are 10 T cell receptor beta chains sequenced from a single sample in a study of cytomegalovirus exposure and HLA in healthy donors. The PCR employed 60 Vbeta primers together with 13 Jbeta primers. Measured with immunoSEQ multiplex PCR; TCRdb has only the in-frame clones, and not every one. Found here are roughly 120,000 clones, roughly 71% of them singletons; the top ten hold about 5%. Sequenced input: PBMCs. These receptors all stem from a woman in her 70s in good health and CMV-seropositive.

The chain joins TRBV10-3 to TRBJ1-1; perhaps TRBD1 as D (5 bases). This CDR3 has 14 amino acids. The V gene's germline CDR1 is ENHRY and CDR2 SYGVKD. Trimming took 4 bases from V and 1 from J, leaving 10 bases between them. CDR3 loop: CAISGGRANTEAFF. The CDR3 coding sequence is TGTGCCATCAGTGGCGGCAGGGCGAACACTGAAGCTTTCTTT.

The gene calls are TRBV6-4 and TRBJ1-3; D perhaps matches TRBD1 (6 bases). The CDR3 extends over 18 amino acids. V was trimmed by 0 bases and J by 2 bases, leaving 17 bases between them. Germline CDR1 MRHNA, CDR2 SNTAGT. The CDR3 region is CASSDSAGVTSPGNTIYF. The CDR3 bases are TGTGCCAGCAGTGACTCCGCAGGGGTGACCTCACCTGGAAACACCATATATTTT.

The chain links TRBV10-3 to TRBJ1-1, with a tentative D call TRBD1 (5 bases). There are 14 residues in the CDR3. Germline lookup yields CDR1 ENHRY and CDR2 SYGVKD. V lost 3 bases and J 3 bases, leaving 11 bases between the germline ends. Written as DNA, the CDR3 is TGTGCCATCAGTGATCTGCAGGGCGACACTGAAGCTTTCTTT. It encodes CAISDLQGDTEAFF.

The chain recombines TRBV5-1 with TRBJ2-7; 9 nucleotides align to TRBD1. This CDR3 has 13 residues. The V segment lost 3 bases and the J segment 7 bases; nucleotides outside the gene matches: 5. The germline V gene encodes CDR1 SGHRS and CDR2 YFSETQ. The CDR3 region is CASSSQGAREQYF. DNA of the CDR3: TGCGCCAGCAGCTCACAGGGGGCGAGGGAGCAGTACTTC.

The rearrangement uses TRBV9 and TRBJ2-6; 7 nucleotides line up with TRBD1. J gave up 4 bases and V 4 bases, and 11 bases lay outside the gene matches. Germline V CDR1 and CDR2: SGDLS, YYNGEE. The CDR3 is 17 residues long. CDR3 protein: CASSSHPTGAGANVLTF. The CDR3 nucleotides are TGTGCCAGCAGCTCTCATCCCACAGGGGCGGGGGCCAACGTCCTGACTTTC.

This clone occurred a few times. The V call is TRBV2, the J call TRBJ2-3; TRBD2 matches 13 bases. V lost 6 bases, J lost 7 bases, and 1 base stayed unmatched. CDR1 SNHLY and CDR2 FYNNEI come from the germline V gene. The CDR3 is 13 amino acids. Here the CDR3 reads CASRTSGGYTQYF. Written as DNA, the CDR3 is TGTGCCAGCAGGACTAGCGGGGGGTATACGCAGTATTTT.

V usage is TRBV15 and J usage is TRBJ2-5; 7 nucleotides line up with TRBD2. From germline, CDR1 is LNHNV and CDR2 YYDKDF (reference sequence). V trimming: 4 bases; J trimming: 5 bases; junction bases outside the gene matches: 7. CDR3 length: 14 residues. The CDR3 sequence: CATSKSTSRETQYF. The CDR3 DNA sequence: TGTGCCACCAGCAAATCGACTAGCAGGGAGACCCAGTACTTC.

The gene calls are TRBV11-2 and TRBJ2-7; 8 bases agree with TRBD1. This CDR3 region has 15 residues. Germline CDR1 reads SGHAT; CDR2 reads FQNNGV. Losses at the gene ends were 1 base for V and 4 bases for J; bases not matched to a gene: 6. CDR3 protein: CASSLGTGNYYEQYF. DNA of the CDR3: TGTGCCAGCAGCTTAGGGACAGGGAATTATTACGAGCAGTACTTC.

The chain joins TRBV2 to TRBJ1-4; D may be TRBD1 (5 bases). The CDR3 covers 14 residues. Germline assignment: CDR1 SNHLY and CDR2 FYNNEI. Trimming removed 11 bases at V and 6 bases at J, with 19 bases between. The chain's CDR3 is CALGGGTRDEKLFF. DNA of the CDR3: TGTGCCCTAGGAGGAGGGACTCGGGATGAAAAACTGTTTTTT.

This clone was observed a few times. The rearrangement joins TRBV11-1 to TRBJ2-1, with D maybe TRBD1 (5 bases). Germline assignment: CDR1 SGHAT and CDR2 FQDESV (reference sequence). Trimming stripped 5 bases from V and 8 bases from J, with 16 bases between. The CDR3 loop spans 14 amino acids. In DNA, the CDR3 is TGTGCCAGCAGCCCCTACCAGGGTGGCGATGAGCAGTTCTTC. It encodes CASSPYQGGDEQFF.